One and the same sample provided the 27 T cell receptor beta chains below, sequenced in a study of blood T cell repertoires in COVID-19. TCRdb's table, derived via immunoSEQ multiplex PCR, lists solely in-frame clones and lacks some. The sample shows around 190,000 clones, roughly 80% of them seen only once. Material: peripheral blood. All receptors come from a woman aged 60-75 years with COVID-19, enrolled during active disease.

This sequence joins TRBV6-5 and TRBJ2-1; 14 bases fit TRBD2. V was clipped by 7 bases and J by 8 bases; unmatched bases: 7. Germline-derived CDR1 and CDR2 are MNHEY and SVGAGI. This CDR3 spans 15 amino acids. The CDR3 loop is CASTSPGLAGDEQFF. The CDR3 nucleotides read TGTGCCAGCACCTCCCCGGGACTAGCGGGGGATGAGCAGTTCTTC.

The chain is built from TRBV15 and TRBJ1-6, with TRBD1 matching 7 bases. V was pared by 4 bases and J by 10 bases, with 7 bases of the junction left unmatched. Germline CDR1 and CDR2: LNHNV and YYDKDF (reference sequence). This CDR3 contains 14 residues. Here the CDR3 DNA reads TGTGCCACCAGCACCGACAGGGAAGGGTCACCCCTCCACTTT. As protein: CATSTDREGSPLHF.

The chain has TRBV6-5 and TRBJ2-1; D perhaps matches TRBD1 (5 bases). V gave up 4 bases and J gave up 5 bases, with 9 bases separating them. This CDR3 is built from 13 residues. CDR1 is MNHEY, CDR2 SVGAGI, per germline. CDR3 region: CASSSGRDNEQFF. As DNA, the CDR3 is TGTGCCAGCAGTTCCGGCAGGGACAATGAGCAGTTCTTC.

J is TRBJ1-3 and V is TRBV27, with 9 bases lining up with TRBD1. Germline lookup yields CDR1 MNHEY and CDR2 SMNVEV (reference sequence). The CDR3 covers 16 residues. J gave up 2 bases and V 4 bases, and 6 bases lay outside the gene matches. In DNA, the CDR3 is TGTGCCAGCAGTTCATACAGGGGGCAGGCTGGAAACACCATATATTTT. Its protein is CASSSYRGQAGNTIYF.

This CDR3 is CATSDARTGGIQPQHF. The CDR3 region has the DNA TGTGCCACCAGTGACGCTCGGACAGGGGGTATTCAGCCCCAGCATTTT. V is TRBV24-1 and J is TRBJ1-5; 10 bases map to TRBD1. This CDR3 region has 16 residues. V was pared by 4 bases and J by 6 bases, with 8 bases of the junction left unmatched. Germline V gives CDR1 KGHDR, CDR2 SFDVKD.

The genes are TRBV5-1 and TRBJ1-2; 8 nucleotides agree with TRBD1. With V trimmed by 4 bases and J by 4 bases, 6 bases remained unmatched. Germline-derived CDR1 and CDR2 are SGHRS and YFSETQ. This CDR3 is 14 amino acids long. CDR3 sequence (DNA): TGCGCCAGCAGCCAGGGGGCGTCGAGCTATGGCTACACCTTC. Its translation: CASSQGASSYGYTF. Filled out from reference TRBV5-1 and TRBJ1-2, the complete variable domain reads KAGVTQTPRYLIKTRGQQVTLSCSPISGHRSVSWYQQTPGQGLQFLFEYFSETQRNKGNFPGRFSGRQFSNSRSEMNVSTLELGDSALYLCASSQGASSYGYTFGSGTRLTVV.

The genes are TRBV6-6 and TRBJ2-3, with 15 bases matching TRBD2. V trimming: 5 bases; J trimming: 3 bases; junction bases outside the gene matches: 3. The CDR3 totals 16 residues. Germline V lookup: CDR1 MNHNY, CDR2 SVGAGI (reference sequence). The CDR3 here is CASSVGLAGGTDTQYF. The CDR3 nucleotides read TGTGCCAGCAGTGTGGGACTAGCGGGAGGTACAGATACGCAGTATTTT.

CDR3 nucleotide sequence: TGTGCTAGTGGTCCAGATTGGGGCGGGGAGAATGGCTACACCTTC. It encodes CASGPDWGGENGYTF. The chain uses TRBV12-5 and TRBJ1-2, with D possibly TRBD1 on 5 matching bases. V lost 5 bases and J 6 bases, leaving 19 bases between the germline ends. Germline loops: CDR1 LGHNT, CDR2 FRNRAP. The CDR3 is 15 residues long.

CDR3 bases: TGTGCCACCAAACGGGGAGTTAGCACAGATACGCAGTATTTT. It translates to CATKRGVSTDTQYF. This rearrangement joins TRBV2 to TRBJ2-3; tentative D call: TRBD2 (5 bases). The CDR3 has 14 amino acids. In germline, CDR1 is SNHLY, CDR2 FYNNEI. Trimming took off 10 bases at V and 0 bases at J, with 14 bases between the two ends.

The chain has TRBV6-1 and TRBJ2-7; D gene unclear. The CDR3 length is 16 residues. The V end was cut by 3 bases, the J end by 0 bases, with 15 bases between. Germline assignment: CDR1 MNHNS and CDR2 SASEGT. The CDR3 DNA follows: TGTGCCAGCAGTGACGATACGCGGATCATCTCCTACGAGCAGTACGTC. Translated: CASSDDTRIISYEQYV.

V gene TRBV27 combines with J gene TRBJ1-1; 7 nucleotides agree with TRBD1. The CDR3 runs 14 residues. The germline gives CDR1 MNHEY, CDR2 SMNVEV (reference sequence). The V segment lost 5 bases and the J segment 1 base; nucleotides outside the gene matches: 4. CDR3 residues: CASSPDRTNTEAFF. The CDR3 nucleotides are TGTGCCAGCAGTCCGGACAGGACGAACACTGAAGCTTTCTTT.

This clone was seen a single time. The V and J genes are TRBV5-1 and TRBJ2-2, with 12 bases that match TRBD1. Looked up from germline, CDR1 is SGHRS and CDR2 is YFSETQ. V was pared by 0 bases and J by 6 bases, with 3 bases of the junction left unmatched. This CDR3 has 16 residues. The CDR3 loop reads CASSLAGQGAAGELFF. CDR3 DNA: TGCGCCAGCAGCTTGGCGGGACAGGGGGCTGCCGGGGAGCTGTTTTTT.

The J gene is TRBJ2-7, the V gene TRBV3-1 (or the pseudogene TRBV3-2); 13 positions agree with TRBD2. The CDR3 consists of 15 residues. Germline CDR1 reads LGHDT; CDR2 reads YNNKEL (reference sequence). The trim removed 3 bases at V and 3 bases at J, leaving 2 bases unmatched. CDR3 DNA sequence: TGTGCCAGCAGCCAGGGACTAGCGGGGATCTACGAGCAGTACTTC. Its protein is CASSQGLAGIYEQYF.

CDR3 protein: CASKPSGPQGHEQYF. In DNA form, the CDR3 reads TGTGCCAGCAAACCTTCGGGCCCCCAGGGCCACGAGCAGTACTTC. The chain recombines TRBV27 with TRBJ2-7, with D possibly TRBD1 on 5 matching bases. This CDR3 has 15 amino acids. V was cut by 7 bases and J by 5 bases, with 21 bases left in between. Per the germline V gene, CDR1 is MNHEY and CDR2 is SMNVEV (reference sequence).

The chain carries TRBV5-6 and TRBJ2-1; 11 positions match TRBD2. CDR3 size: 15 residues. CDR1 and CDR2 from the germline V gene are SGHDT and YYEEEE. J gave up 7 bases and V 2 bases, and 5 bases lay outside the gene matches. The CDR3 coding sequence is TGTGCCAGCAGCTTTTACCTAGCGGGGGGAAATGAGCAGTTCTTC. This sequence encodes CASSFYLAGGNEQFF.

The chain joins TRBV11-2 to TRBJ2-1; D is possibly TRBD1 (5 bases). CDR1 SGHAT and CDR2 FQNNGV come from the germline V gene. With 4 bases removed from V and 3 bases from J, the gap between germline ends came to 13 bases. This CDR3 has 15 amino acids. CDR3 sequence reads: CASSSRAASYNEQFF. In nucleotides, the CDR3 is TGTGCCAGCAGCTCCAGGGCCGCGAGCTACAATGAGCAGTTCTTC.

The rearrangement uses TRBV29-1 and TRBJ1-4, with TRBD1 as a possible D gene (5 bases). Trimming took 4 bases from V and 7 from J, leaving 13 bases between them. The CDR3 has 13 residues. Germline-derived CDR1 and CDR2 are SQVTM and ANQGSEA. Written as DNA, the CDR3 is TGCAGCGTTGCAGGGCAGGGCGGTGAAAAACTGTTTTTT. As protein: CSVAGQGGEKLFF.

At least ten counts were recorded for this clone. V usage is TRBV19 and J usage is TRBJ2-2, with TRBD1 matching 12 bases. The trim removed 0 bases at V and 8 bases at J, leaving 10 bases unmatched. Germline CDR1 LNHDA, CDR2 SQIVND (reference sequence). The CDR3 spans 18 residues. Here the CDR3 reads CASSIDVTGTGGKGELFF. For the CDR3, the DNA is TGTGCCAGTAGTATAGATGTAACTGGGACAGGGGGCAAGGGGGAGCTGTTTTTT.

This chain joins TRBV2 and TRBJ2-6; no clear D. The CDR3 runs 15 residues. Trimming removed 2 bases from V and 0 bases from J, with 5 bases in between. The V gene's germline CDR1 is SNHLY and CDR2 FYNNEI. The CDR3 protein is CASSESISGANVLTF. CDR3 DNA: TGTGCCAGCAGTGAATCCATCTCTGGGGCCAACGTCCTGACTTTC.

V is TRBV29-1 and J is TRBJ1-1; D remains ambiguous. The V end was cut by 1 base, the J end by 6 bases, with 12 bases between. Germline-derived CDR1 and CDR2 are SQVTM and ANQGSEA. The length of the CDR3 is 13 residues. Here the CDR3 DNA reads TGCAGCGTTGAAGCTCGGGGTTCGGCTGAAGCTTTCTTT. It yields the protein CSVEARGSAEAFF. Full variable domain (missing parts from reference TRBV29-1 and TRBJ1-1): SAVISQKPSRDICQRGTSLTIQCQVDSQVTMMFWYRQQPGQSLTLIATANQGSEATYESGFVIDKFPISRPNLTFSTLTVSNMSPEDSSIYLCSVEARGSAEAFFGQGTRLTVV.

This chain joins TRBV20-1 and TRBJ1-1, with D unclear. V gave up 3 bases and J gave up 0 bases, with 11 bases separating them. The CDR3 has 14 residues. Looked up from germline, CDR1 is DFQATT and CDR2 is SNEGSKA (reference sequence). CDR3 sequence reads: CSASIARVNTEAFF. DNA of the CDR3: TGCAGTGCTAGTATCGCGAGGGTGAACACTGAAGCTTTCTTT.

The gene calls are TRBV7-9 and TRBJ2-1; perhaps TRBD1 as D (6 bases). Trimming left V 5 bases short and J 4 bases short, with 9 bases between. The CDR3 length is 13 residues. Germline V gene lookup returns CDR1 SEHNR and CDR2 FQNEAQ (reference sequence). This chain's CDR3 is CASSPGQYNEQFF. CDR3 sequence (DNA): TGTGCCAGCAGCCCCGGACAGTACAATGAGCAGTTCTTC. Variable domain in full (rest from reference TRBV7-9 and TRBJ2-1): DTGVSQNPRHKITKRGQNVTFRCDPISEHNRLYWYRQTLGQGPEFLTYFQNEAQLEKSRLLSDRFSAERPKGSFSTLEIQRTEQGDSAMYLCASSPGQYNEQFFGPGTRLTVL.

The V call is TRBV23-1, the J call TRBJ1-6; 8 positions match TRBD1. TRBV23-1 is sorted into the ORF group, with uncertain function. The V segment lost 4 bases and the J segment 9 bases; nucleotides outside the gene matches: 8. This CDR3 region has 15 residues. The CDR3 DNA sequence: TGCGCCAGCAGTCCCCGGACAGGGATAGGTTCACCCCTCCACTTT. Protein: CASSPRTGIGSPLHF.

The count of this clone is one. The chain combines TRBV27 with TRBJ1-5; the match to TRBD1 covers 9 bases. CDR3 length equals 17 residues. V lost 4 bases, J lost 5 bases, and 12 bases stayed unmatched. From germline, CDR1 is MNHEY and CDR2 SMNVEV (reference sequence). DNA of the CDR3: TGTGCCAGCAGTTCTCAACAGGGGGCCGTTCCGGATCAGCCCCAGCATTTT. Translated: CASSSQQGAVPDQPQHF.

This clone was found a few times. The chain combines TRBV11-3 with TRBJ2-7, with unresolved D. Germline V gives CDR1 SGHNT, CDR2 YENEEA. This CDR3 contains 15 residues. The V end lost 5 bases, the J end lost 3 bases, and 17 bases lay between the germline ends. CDR3 region: CASSPDGELDYEQYV. Here the CDR3 DNA reads TGTGCCAGCAGCCCCGACGGAGAGCTTGACTACGAGCAGTACGTC.

The chain links TRBV7-9 to TRBJ1-4; D uncertain. With 5 bases removed from V and 4 bases from J, the gap between germline ends came to 20 bases. The CDR3 runs to 17 residues. The germline V gene encodes CDR1 SEHNR and CDR2 FQNEAQ (reference sequence). The CDR3: CASSPASRRGFNEKLFF. DNA for the CDR3: TGTGCCAGCAGCCCAGCCTCCCGGCGGGGATTTAATGAAAAACTGTTTTTT.

This chain connects TRBV28 to TRBJ2-6; 9 bases map to TRBD1. V trimming: 7 bases; J trimming: 0 bases; junction bases outside the gene matches: 10. This CDR3 region has 18 residues. Germline lookup yields CDR1 MDHEN and CDR2 SYDVKM. The DNA for the CDR3 is TGTGCCAGCAAAGTCGGCGGGACAGGGCTCTCTGGGGCCAACGTCCTGACTTTC. Protein product: CASKVGGTGLSGANVLTF.